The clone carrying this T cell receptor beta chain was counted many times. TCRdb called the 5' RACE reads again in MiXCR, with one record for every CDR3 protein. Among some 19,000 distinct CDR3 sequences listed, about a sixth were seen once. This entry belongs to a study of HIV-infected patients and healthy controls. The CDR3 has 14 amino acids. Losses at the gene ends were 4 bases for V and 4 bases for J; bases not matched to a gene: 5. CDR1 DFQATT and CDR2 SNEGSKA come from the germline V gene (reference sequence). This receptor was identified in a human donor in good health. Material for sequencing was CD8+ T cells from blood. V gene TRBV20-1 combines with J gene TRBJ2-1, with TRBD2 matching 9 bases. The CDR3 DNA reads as TGCAGTGCTACGGCGGGGGGGGATTACAATGAGCAGTTCTTC. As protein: CSATAGGDYNEQFF.